This record concerns one T cell receptor (beta chain) sequence. TCRdb's copy holds only in-frame clones and misses some; the assay was immunoSEQ multiplex PCR. This repertoire shows 300,000 to 400,000 clones, approximately 90% found once; its top ten account for around 0.97%. The sample comes from a study of blood T cell repertoires in COVID-19. Overall study context: Acute and convalescent COVID-19 samples came from the United States, Italy and Spain.

Sequenced: PBMCs or T cells enriched from blood (not recorded which). The sequence was obtained from a woman in her 30s with acute COVID-19.

CDR3 in DNA: TGTGCCACCAGTGACCGAGACAGGGGAGCCCAAGAGACCCAGTACTTC. Protein: CATSDRDRGAQETQYF. The gene calls are TRBV24-1 and TRBJ2-5, with 8 bases that match TRBD1. The CDR3 is made up of 16 amino acids. The germline V gene encodes CDR1 KGHDR and CDR2 SFDVKD. V dropped 4 bases and J dropped 1; count of bases not matched to a gene: 7.